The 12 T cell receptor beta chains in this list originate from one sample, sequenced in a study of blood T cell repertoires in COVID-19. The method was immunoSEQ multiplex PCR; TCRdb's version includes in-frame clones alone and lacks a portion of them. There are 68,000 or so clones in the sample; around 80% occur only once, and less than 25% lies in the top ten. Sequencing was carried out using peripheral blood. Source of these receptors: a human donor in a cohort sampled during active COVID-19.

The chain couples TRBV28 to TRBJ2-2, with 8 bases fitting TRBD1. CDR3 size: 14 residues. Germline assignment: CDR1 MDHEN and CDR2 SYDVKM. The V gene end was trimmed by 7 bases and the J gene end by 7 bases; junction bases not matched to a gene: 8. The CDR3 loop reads CASIDRGRGGELFF. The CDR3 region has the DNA TGTGCCAGCATTGACAGGGGACGTGGCGGGGAGCTGTTTTTT.

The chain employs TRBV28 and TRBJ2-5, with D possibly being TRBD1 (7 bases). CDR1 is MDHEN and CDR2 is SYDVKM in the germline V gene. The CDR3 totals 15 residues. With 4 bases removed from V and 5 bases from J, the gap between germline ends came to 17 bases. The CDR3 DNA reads TGTGCCAGCAGTTGGGGTACAGGGGAGGTGGAGACCCAGTACTTC. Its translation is CASSWGTGEVETQYF.

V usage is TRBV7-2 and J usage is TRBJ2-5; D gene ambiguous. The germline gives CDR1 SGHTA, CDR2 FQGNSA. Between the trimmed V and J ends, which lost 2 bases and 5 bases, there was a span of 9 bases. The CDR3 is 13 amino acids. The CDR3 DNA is TGTGCCAGCAGCTTATCGGGTCTGGAGACCCAGTACTTC. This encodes CASSLSGLETQYF.

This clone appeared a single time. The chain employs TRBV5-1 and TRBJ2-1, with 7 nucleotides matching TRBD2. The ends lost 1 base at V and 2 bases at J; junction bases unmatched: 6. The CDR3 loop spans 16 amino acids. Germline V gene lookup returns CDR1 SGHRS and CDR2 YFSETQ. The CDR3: CASSLLTGGTYNEQFF. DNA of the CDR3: TGCGCCAGCAGCTTGTTGACGGGAGGAACCTACAATGAGCAGTTCTTC.

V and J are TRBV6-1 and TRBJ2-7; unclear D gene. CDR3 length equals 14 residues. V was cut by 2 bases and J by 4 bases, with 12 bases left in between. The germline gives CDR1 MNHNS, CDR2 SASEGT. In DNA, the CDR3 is TGTGCCAGCAGTGAAAATGCACAGAAATACGAGCAGTACTTC. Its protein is CASSENAQKYEQYF.

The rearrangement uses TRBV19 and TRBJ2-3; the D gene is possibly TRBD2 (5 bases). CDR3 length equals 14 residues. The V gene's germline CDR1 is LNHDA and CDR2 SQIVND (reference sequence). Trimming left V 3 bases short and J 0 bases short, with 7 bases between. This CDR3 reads CASSISGSTDTQYF. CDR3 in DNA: TGTGCCAGTAGTATCTCGGGGAGCACAGATACGCAGTATTTT. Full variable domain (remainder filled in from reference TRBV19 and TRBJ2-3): DGGITQSPKYLFRKEGQNVTLSCEQNLNHDAMYWYRQDPGQGLRLIYYSQIVNDFQKGDIAEGYSVSREKKESFPLTVTSAQKNPTAFYLCASSISGSTDTQYFGPGTRLTVL.

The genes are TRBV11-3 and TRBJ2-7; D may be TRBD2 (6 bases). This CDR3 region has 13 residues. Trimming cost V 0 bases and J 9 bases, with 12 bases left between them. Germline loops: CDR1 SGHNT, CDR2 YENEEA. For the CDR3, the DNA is TGTGCCAGCAGCTTAGAGGGGGGAGGAGCGCAGTACTTC. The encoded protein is CASSLEGGGAQYF.

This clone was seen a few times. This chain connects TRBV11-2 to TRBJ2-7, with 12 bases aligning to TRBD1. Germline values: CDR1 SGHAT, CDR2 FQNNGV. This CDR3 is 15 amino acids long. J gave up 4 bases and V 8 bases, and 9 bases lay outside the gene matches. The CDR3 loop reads CASGPQGQGAYEQYF. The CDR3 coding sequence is TGTGCCAGCGGCCCCCAGGGACAGGGGGCTTACGAGCAGTACTTC.

CDR3 in amino acids: CASSSRDSRETQYF. The DNA of the CDR3 is TGTGCCAGTAGTTCCCGGGACAGTAGGGAGACCCAGTACTTC. V usage is TRBV19 and J usage is TRBJ2-5, with 7 bases that match TRBD1. The germline CDR1 and CDR2 sequences are LNHDA and SQIVND (reference sequence). V shed 5 bases and J 5 bases; nucleotides not matched to a gene: 8. The CDR3 covers 14 residues. Variable domain in full (rest from reference TRBV19 and TRBJ2-5): DGGITQSPKYLFRKEGQNVTLSCEQNLNHDAMYWYRQDPGQGLRLIYYSQIVNDFQKGDIAEGYSVSREKKESFPLTVTSAQKNPTAFYLCASSSRDSRETQYFGPGTRLLVL.

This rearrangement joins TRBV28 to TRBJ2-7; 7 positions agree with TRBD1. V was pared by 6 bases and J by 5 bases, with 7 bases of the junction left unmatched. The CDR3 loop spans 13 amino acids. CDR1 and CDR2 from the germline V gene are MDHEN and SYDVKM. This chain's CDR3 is CASRKQGRHEQYF. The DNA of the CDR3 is TGTGCCAGCAGGAAACAGGGGCGACACGAGCAGTACTTC. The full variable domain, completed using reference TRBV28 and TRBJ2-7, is DVKVTQSSRYLVKRTGEKVFLECVQDMDHENMFWYRQDPGLGLRLIYFSYDVKMKEKGDIPEGYSVSREKKERFSLILESASTNQTSMYLCASRKQGRHEQYFGPGTRLTVT.

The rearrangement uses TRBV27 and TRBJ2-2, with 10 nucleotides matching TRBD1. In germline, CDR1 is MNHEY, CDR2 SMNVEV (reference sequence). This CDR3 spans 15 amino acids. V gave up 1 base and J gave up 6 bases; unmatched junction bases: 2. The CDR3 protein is CASSLFDRGPGELFF. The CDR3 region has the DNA TGTGCCAGCAGTTTATTCGACAGGGGGCCCGGGGAGCTGTTTTTT.

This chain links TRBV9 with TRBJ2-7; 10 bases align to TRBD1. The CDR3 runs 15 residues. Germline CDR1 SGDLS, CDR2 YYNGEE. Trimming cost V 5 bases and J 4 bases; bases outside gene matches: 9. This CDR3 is CASSENPGQGYEQYF. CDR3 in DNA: TGTGCCAGCAGTGAGAATCCGGGACAGGGGTACGAGCAGTACTTC.